The 19 T cell receptor beta chains below were found in one sample sequenced in a study of control samples from healthy donors and cancer patients. TCRdb keeps only in-frame clones here, not all; method: immunoSEQ multiplex PCR. The table shows roughly 130,000 clones, with under 95% occurring only once. The sequencing input was PBMCs. These receptors were obtained from a man aged 50-60 years with head and neck cancer.

V and J are TRBV19 and TRBJ1-1; no clear D gene. V lost 3 bases and J 2 bases, leaving 1 base between the germline ends. The CDR3 is 11 amino acids. Germline V gene sequence: CDR1 LNHDA, CDR2 SQIVND (reference sequence). CDR3 sequence (DNA): TGTGCCAGTAGTATTAACACTGAAGCTTTCTTT. Translating it yields CASSINTEAFF.

The genes are TRBV3-1 (or the pseudogene TRBV3-2) and TRBJ2-5; D is possibly TRBD2 (6 bases). V was trimmed by 4 bases and J by 5 bases, leaving 14 bases between them. The germline CDR1 and CDR2 sequences are LGHDT and YNNKEL (reference sequence). The CDR3 covers 14 residues. CDR3: CASSPKGGVETQYF. The CDR3 coding sequence is TGTGCCAGCAGCCCCAAAGGAGGGGTGGAGACCCAGTACTTC.

V is TRBV28 and J is TRBJ2-1, with no clear D. The germline CDR1 and CDR2 sequences are MDHEN and SYDVKM. The V gene lost 10 bases and the J gene lost 5 bases, with 18 bases spanning the gap. This CDR3 is built from 14 residues. The DNA for the CDR3 is TGTGCCATCTCATCTGTGGTGTTAGACAATGAGCAGTTCTTC. Its protein is CAISSVVLDNEQFF.

The V call is TRBV28, the J call TRBJ1-1, with D perhaps TRBD1 (5 bases). Looked up from germline, CDR1 is MDHEN and CDR2 is SYDVKM. The CDR3 runs to 17 residues. The CDR3: CAVKRGGSGQGGTEAFF. The CDR3 region has the DNA TGTGCTGTAAAGCGAGGAGGTTCGGGGCAGGGCGGAACTGAAGCTTTCTTT.

V is TRBV30 and J is TRBJ2-1; D is perhaps TRBD2 (6 bases). The germline V gene has CDR1 GTSNPN and CDR2 SVGIG (reference sequence). The V end lost 4 bases, the J end lost 12 bases, and 13 bases lay between the germline ends. This CDR3 spans 11 amino acids. CDR3 in DNA: TGTGCCTGGACCACCGGGGGACCGCAGTTCTTC. This translates into CAWTTGGPQFF. Full variable domain (outside the CDR3, taken from reference TRBV30 and TRBJ2-1): SQTIHQWPATLVQPVGSPLSLECTVEGTSNPNLYWYRQAAGRGLQLLFYSVGIGQISSEVPQNLSASRPQDRQFILSSKKLLLSDSGFYLCAWTTGGPQFFGPGTRLTVL.

This rearrangement joins TRBV18 to TRBJ1-2; D perhaps matches TRBD1 (5 bases). The CDR3 runs to 15 residues. The V end was cut by 3 bases, the J end by 5 bases, with 16 bases between. Per the germline V gene, CDR1 is KGHSH and CDR2 is LQKENI. CDR3 coding DNA: TGTGCCAGCTCACCCTCGACAGTCACGGCTTATGGCTACACCTTC. As protein: CASSPSTVTAYGYTF.

This chain links TRBV3-1 (or the pseudogene TRBV3-2) with TRBJ2-7, with TRBD2 matching over 8 bases. The V gene end was trimmed by 1 base and the J gene end by 7 bases; junction bases not matched to a gene: 9. This CDR3 is 15 amino acids long. The germline gives CDR1 LGHDT, CDR2 YNNKEL (reference sequence). The CDR3 protein is CASSQVPGGKGEQYF. CDR3 DNA: TGTGCCAGCAGCCAAGTCCCGGGGGGGAAGGGAGAGCAGTACTTC.

The rearrangement joins TRBV19 to TRBJ1-4, with 7 bases fitting TRBD1. Germline V gives CDR1 LNHDA, CDR2 SQIVND (reference sequence). The CDR3 runs to 18 residues. With 4 bases clipped from V and 4 bases from J, the junction kept 15 bases outside the gene matches. The DNA of the CDR3 is TGTGCCAGTAGTACCTCGAGCAGGGGGGGTTTAAGTAATGAAAAACTGTTTTTT. Translation gives CASSTSSRGGLSNEKLFF. The full variable domain, with the rest looked up from reference TRBV19 and TRBJ1-4, is DGGITQSPKYLFRKEGQNVTLSCEQNLNHDAMYWYRQDPGQGLRLIYYSQIVNDFQKGDIAEGYSVSREKKESFPLTVTSAQKNPTAFYLCASSTSSRGGLSNEKLFFGSGTQLSVL.

The rearrangement links TRBV2 to TRBJ2-5; 8 bases are shared with TRBD1. Germline trimming cut 6 bases from V and 5 bases from J; bases unmatched to any gene: 5. The CDR3 has 13 residues. The germline CDR1 and CDR2 sequences are SNHLY and FYNNEI. CDR3 amino acids: CASSLTGVETQYF. The DNA of the CDR3 is TGTGCCAGCAGCCTGACAGGGGTCGAGACCCAGTACTTC.

The rearrangement uses TRBV10-3 and TRBJ1-6; no reliable D call. Germline V gene sequence: CDR1 ENHRY, CDR2 SYGVKD. Trimming took off 4 bases at V and 7 bases at J, with 17 bases between the two ends. This CDR3 is built from 16 residues. The chain's CDR3 is CAISGSSGRLNSPLHF. In DNA, the CDR3 is TGTGCCATCAGTGGCTCCTCCGGACGTCTAAATTCACCCCTCCACTTT.

The rearrangement links TRBV6-5 to TRBJ2-7; tentatively, D is TRBD1 (6 bases). The germline gives CDR1 MNHEY, CDR2 SVGAGI. There are 15 residues in the CDR3. V lost 6 bases and J 2 bases, leaving 17 bases between the germline ends. CDR3 DNA sequence: TGTGCCAGCAGCAGACAGGCGAGCCTTACCTACGAGCAGTACTTC. Its protein product is CASSRQASLTYEQYF.

V and J are TRBV4-1 and TRBJ1-4; tentatively, D is TRBD1 (5 bases). Per the germline V gene, CDR1 is MGHRA and CDR2 is YSYEKL. CDR3 size: 15 residues. Between the trimmed V and J ends, which lost 0 bases and 7 bases, there was a span of 12 bases. Here the CDR3 reads CASSQDPGPGEKLFF. The CDR3 DNA sequence: TGCGCCAGCAGCCAAGATCCGGGACCGGGTGAAAAACTGTTTTTT.

This clone occurred once. CDR3 DNA sequence: TGTGCCATCAGTCTAGCGGGGGGGCCGATAGATACGCAGTATTTT. Its translation is CAISLAGGPIDTQYF. The chain links TRBV10-3 to TRBJ2-3, with 12 nucleotides matching TRBD2. CDR3 length: 15 residues. Germline trimming cut 5 bases from V and 5 bases from J; bases unmatched to any gene: 5. Germline values: CDR1 ENHRY, CDR2 SYGVKD.

This clone was found once. The J gene is TRBJ2-7, the V gene TRBV30; the match to TRBD1 covers 9 bases. CDR1 is GTSNPN and CDR2 is SVGIG in the germline V gene (reference sequence). J was trimmed by 4 bases and V by 2 bases; bases with no gene match: 12. This CDR3 region has 16 residues. This CDR3 reads CAWSHIGQGFYYEQYF. For the CDR3, the DNA is TGTGCCTGGAGTCACATTGGACAGGGGTTTTATTACGAGCAGTACTTC.

This clone was picked up one time. V is TRBV4-2 and J is TRBJ2-3; D unresolved. The ends were cut back, 1 base at V and 5 bases at J, with 10 bases in the middle. This CDR3 has 14 amino acids. Germline CDR1 and CDR2: LGHNA and YNFKEQ. The DNA of the CDR3 is TGTGCCAGCAGCCAAGGTAGGGCAGAAGATACGCAGTATTTT. It translates to CASSQGRAEDTQYF.

The table lists this clone with a count of one. Other DNA sequences in the same sample also yield this CDR3. CDR3 in DNA: TGTGCCAGCAGTTACTCCGTACTACCGGGACCAAACACTGAAGCTTTCTTT. Translating it yields CASSYSVLPGPNTEAFF. The genes are TRBV6-2 or TRBV6-3 and TRBJ1-1; tentatively, D is TRBD1 (5 bases). CDR1 and CDR2 from the germline V gene are MNHEY and SVGEGT. The CDR3 is made up of 17 amino acids. Trimming left V 0 bases short and J 2 bases short, with 16 bases between.

The chain couples TRBV27 to TRBJ2-7; D is ambiguous. The CDR3 loop spans 13 amino acids. Germline-derived CDR1 and CDR2 are MNHEY and SMNVEV (reference sequence). V dropped 2 bases and J dropped 4 bases, with 9 bases sitting between them. CDR3 nucleotide sequence: TGTGCCAGCAGTTTAGTCCCAGGATACGAGCAGTACTTC. It specifies CASSLVPGYEQYF.

The rearrangement joins TRBV28 to TRBJ1-1; TRBD1 is a possible D gene (6 bases). Germline V gene lookup returns CDR1 MDHEN and CDR2 SYDVKM. Trimming took off 6 bases at V and 1 base at J, with 15 bases between the two ends. The CDR3 is made up of 15 amino acids. The CDR3 DNA is TGTGCCAGCAGCTATGGAGGGACAAAGAACACTGAAGCTTTCTTT. Amino acid sequence: CASSYGGTKNTEAFF.

The chain links TRBV15 to TRBJ2-7, with D unresolved. Germline lookup yields CDR1 LNHNV and CDR2 YYDKDF (reference sequence). This CDR3 is built from 13 residues. V lost 5 bases and J lost 0, with 8 bases in between. In nucleotides, the CDR3 is TGTGCCACCAGCGCGCCGCCCTCCTACGAGCAGTACTTC. It is translated as CATSAPPSYEQYF.